This T cell receptor (beta chain) appears in the sequencing data of a study of T cells in Graves' hyperthyroidism and ophthalmopathy. General observations from the study: Most thyroid clonotypes expanded above 0.001 appeared in blood too.

This clonotype was observed many times. Its antigen remains unknown. The CDR3 covers 14 residues. Germline V gene lookup returns CDR1 KGHDR and CDR2 SFDVKD. With 5 bases clipped from V and 3 bases from J, the junction kept 3 bases outside the gene matches. Fresh peripheral blood, roughly 10 ml, was the source of the PBMCs. RNA transcripts provided the source from which TCR beta CDR3 regions were amplified. A set of HTBI primers served as the primers for a first-round RT-PCR of the TCR CDR3. TCRdb itself ran the multiplex PCR reads through MiXCR, one entry per CDR3 protein. The sample contains about 400,000 distinct CDR3 sequences, around 16% of which appear only once.

The TCR comes from a woman in her late teens or twenties with Graves' hyperthyroidism. The V call is TRBV24-1, the J call TRBJ1-5, with 7 bases matching TRBD1. Sequences were obtained from blood. This CDR3 is CATSAGGNNQPQHF. As DNA, the CDR3 is TGTGCCACCAGTGCAGGGGGTAACAATCAGCCCCAGCATTTT.